This is a list of T cell receptor beta chains from one sample in a study of blood T cell repertoires in COVID-19. Assay used: immunoSEQ multiplex PCR; TCRdb lists only in-frame clones, some missing. The sample comprises approximately 62,000 clones, more than 80% of which are singletons, and more than 1.2% rests with the top ten. Sequencing was performed on peripheral blood. The receptors were gathered from a man between 60 and 75 years old with acute or convalescent COVID-19. CDR3s include the opening cysteine and the closing phenylalanine or tryptophan. The order of the fields is clone size, CDR3 length, V gene, J gene, D gene, CDR3 DNA, CDR3 protein. A D gene is named only where the DNA matches it firmly. Size values are once, few and many counts, or a class for expanded clones, and some rows have none.

size: -; length: 16; V: TRBV9; J: TRBJ2-7; D: TRBD2; DNA: TGTGCCAGCAGCTCAGCTCGGGCTAGCGGGATAGACGAGCAGTACTTC; CDR3: CASSSARASGIDEQYF
size: -; length: 17; V: TRBV4-3; J: TRBJ2-3; D: TRBD2; DNA: TGCGCCAGCAGCCAGGAACCGGGACTAGTGATCCCAGATACGCAGTATTTT; CDR3: CASSQEPGLVIPDTQYF
size: -; length: 16; V: TRBV9; J: TRBJ1-1; D: -; DNA: TGTGCCAGCAGCGTAGATTCGGCGGCTAGTAGCTCTGAAGCTTTCTTT; CDR3: CASSVDSAASSSEAFF
size: -; length: 14; V: TRBV5-1; J: TRBJ2-3; D: -; DNA: TGCGCCAGCAGCTTGCGGGAAATCACAGATACGCAGTATTTT; CDR3: CASSLREITDTQYF
size: -; length: 12; V: TRBV30; J: TRBJ1-3; D: -; DNA: TGTGCCTGGACAGGGGCAGGAAACACCATATATTTT; CDR3: CAWTGAGNTIYF
size: -; length: 14; V: TRBV20-1; J: TRBJ1-5; D: -; DNA: TGCAGTGCTAGTGTAGGACAGAAAAATCAGCCCCAGCATTTT; CDR3: CSASVGQKNQPQHF
size: -; length: 17; V: TRBV28; J: TRBJ1-2; D: TRBD1; DNA: TGTGCCAGCAGTTTCCCCGGACAGGGGCCGGGAAACTATGGCTACACCTTC; CDR3: CASSFPGQGPGNYGYTF
size: -; length: 16; V: TRBV5-5; J: TRBJ1-6; D: TRBD1; DNA: TGTGCCAGCAGCTTACAGGGGGACGTTCGGGGTTCACCCCTCCACTTT; CDR3: CASSLQGDVRGSPLHF
size: -; length: 15; V: TRBV28; J: TRBJ1-2; D: -; DNA: TGTGCCAGCAGTTTGGTAGACGGGGAGGGCTATGGCTACACCTTC; CDR3: CASSLVDGEGYGYTF
size: -; length: 14; V: TRBV5-1; J: TRBJ1-5; D: -; DNA: TGCGCCAGCAGCTACGACGGTGGGCGTCAGCCCCAGCATTTT; CDR3: CASSYDGGRQPQHF
size: -; length: 14; V: TRBV7-3; J: TRBJ1-1; D: -; DNA: TGTGCCAGCAGCTTAACATCCATGAGCACTGAAGCTTTCTTT; CDR3: CASSLTSMSTEAFF
size: -; length: 13; V: TRBV27; J: TRBJ2-1; D: TRBD2; DNA: TGTGCCAGCAGTTCGATTAGCGGGACGGAGCAGTTCTTC; CDR3: CASSSISGTEQFF
size: -; length: 13; V: TRBV12-3/TRBV12-4; J: TRBJ1-6; D: TRBD1; DNA: TGTGCCAGCAGTTTATCCCGGACAGGGCCGCTCCACTTT; CDR3: CASSLSRTGPLHF
size: -; length: 14; V: TRBV28; J: TRBJ1-5; D: -; DNA: TGTGCCAGCAGTTCTATCCAGGGCAATCAGCCCCAGCATTTT; CDR3: CASSSIQGNQPQHF
size: -; length: 16; V: TRBV28; J: TRBJ2-5; D: -; DNA: TGTGCCAGCAGTTTAGGGGTCAGGGAAGGGGAAGAGACCCAGTACTTC; CDR3: CASSLGVREGEETQYF
size: -; length: 14; V: TRBV30; J: TRBJ1-6; D: TRBD1; DNA: TGTGCCTGCCGGGACAGGGGAGGTAGATCACCCCTCCACTTT; CDR3: CACRDRGGRSPLHF
size: -; length: 13; V: TRBV5-1; J: TRBJ2-3; D: -; DNA: TGCGCCAGCAGCTTGGCAGGGGCCAGCAGGCAGTATTTT; CDR3: CASSLAGASRQYF
size: -; length: 16; V: TRBV2; J: TRBJ1-4; D: -; DNA: TGTGCCAGCAGTGAAGGAGGGATGGGCACCGATGAAAAACTGTTTTTT; CDR3: CASSEGGMGTDEKLFF
size: -; length: 15; V: TRBV7-9; J: TRBJ1-4; D: TRBD1; DNA: TGTGCCAGCAGCTGGGGACAGGGGGACGGTGAAAAACTGTTTTTT; CDR3: CASSWGQGDGEKLFF
size: -; length: 15; V: TRBV7-3; J: TRBJ2-2; D: TRBD1; DNA: TGTGCCAGCAGCTTACCGACAGGGGGGACCGGGGAGCTGTTTTTT; CDR3: CASSLPTGGTGELFF
size: -; length: 15; V: TRBV20-1; J: TRBJ2-3; D: -; DNA: TGCAGTGCTAGTTTAGTTTCCACTGGTTGGGATACGCAGTATTTT; CDR3: CSASLVSTGWDTQYF
size: once; length: 16; V: TRBV4-3; J: TRBJ1-1; D: TRBD1; DNA: TGCGCCAGCAGCCATCCCGGACAGGGGACGAACACTGAAGCTTTCTTT; CDR3: CASSHPGQGTNTEAFF
size: -; length: 10; V: TRBV20-1; J: TRBJ2-3; D: -; DNA: TGCAGTGCTAGGACAAATACGCAGTATTTT; CDR3: CSARTNTQYF
size: -; length: 17; V: TRBV28; J: TRBJ2-7; D: -; DNA: TGTGCCAGCAGTCTTAGGGACTCCGGGACAGTGCGCTACGAGCAGTACTTC; CDR3: CASSLRDSGTVRYEQYF
size: -; length: 16; V: TRBV27; J: TRBJ2-2; D: -; DNA: TGTGCCAGCAGTTTATCGAGGACAGCTTACACCGGGGAGCTGTTTTTT; CDR3: CASSLSRTAYTGELFF
size: -; length: 12; V: TRBV6-2/TRBV6-3; J: TRBJ2-7; D: TRBD1; DNA: TGTGCCAGCAGTCAAACAGGGGGCGAGCAGTACTTC; CDR3: CASSQTGGEQYF
size: -; length: 15; V: TRBV4-3; J: TRBJ2-3; D: TRBD2; DNA: TGCGCCAGCAGCCAAGAAAGGACTAGGGCAGATACGCAGTATTTT; CDR3: CASSQERTRADTQYF